The 13 T cell receptor beta chains below were found in one sample sequenced in a study of regulatory T cells in long-lasting Graves disease. Arm-PCR of CDR3 regions and iRepertoire HTBI primers were the basis on which TCR beta libraries were built. TCRdb recomputed calls from the multiplex PCR reads with MiXCR, one row per CDR3 protein. The data show 550,000 or so distinct CDR3 sequences, 12% seen once. Stated time point: newly diagnosed GD, antithyroid drugs for less than 3 months. PBMC-derived RNA was used for the TCR library. These data are also associated with another study on T cells in Graves' hyperthyroidism and ophthalmopathy.

Material: peripheral blood mononuclear cells (PBMCs), obtained at new diagnosis, from a patient treated with antithyroid drugs. Receptors were obtained from a woman aged 25 to 39 with Graves disease.

This clonotype was counted at least ten times. The chain is built from TRBV6-2 or TRBV6-3 and TRBJ1-1, with TRBD1 matching over 7 bases. Germline loops: CDR1 MNHEY, CDR2 SVGEGT. J lost 5 bases, V lost 2 bases, and 17 bases had no gene match. This CDR3 has 18 residues. CDR3 residues: CASSYPRGGLGFRTEAFF. CDR3 coding DNA: TGTGCCAGCAGTTACCCCAGGGGGGGTTTGGGGTTCCGGACTGAAGCTTTCTTT.

This clonotype was counted ten times or more. V is TRBV29-1 and J is TRBJ2-2, with 10 bases aligning to TRBD1. Germline CDR1 is SQVTM and CDR2 is ANQGSEA. After removal of 6 bases from V and 2 bases from J, the junction contained 6 bases not matched to a gene. This CDR3 has 15 amino acids. The CDR3 here is CSVLDRGRNTGELFF. CDR3 DNA sequence: TGCAGCGTACTTGACAGGGGGCGTAACACCGGGGAGCTGTTTTTT.

The rearrangement joins TRBV4-1 to TRBJ2-7, with TRBD1 matching over 10 bases. There are 14 residues in the CDR3. Trimming at V came to 3 bases and at J to 6 bases, leaving 5 bases not matched to a gene. From germline, CDR1 is MGHRA and CDR2 YSYEKL. The CDR3 sequence is CASSHRDRGGEQYF. CDR3 nucleotides: TGCGCCAGCAGCCACCGGGACAGGGGAGGCGAGCAGTACTTC.

A word on this clonotype: A read error may explain this, as a much larger clone is one base away. The chain employs TRBV6-2 or TRBV6-3 and TRBJ2-5, with D unresolved. Near its end, the DNA agrees better with TRBJ2-1, so the J call may be wrong. The CDR3 is 14 residues long. The germline CDR1 and CDR2 sequences are MNHEY and SVGEGT. CDR3 loop: CASSTRARQETQFF. The CDR3 region has the DNA TGTGCCAGCAGTACTCGGGCCCGCCAAGAGACCCAGTTCTTC.

This clonotype came up many times. This sequence joins TRBV13 and TRBJ2-7; 9 nucleotides match TRBD1. The germline CDR1 and CDR2 sequences are PRHDT and FYEKMQ (reference sequence). This CDR3 comprises 14 residues. Germline trimming cut 5 bases from V and 0 bases from J; bases unmatched to any gene: 2. In nucleotides, the CDR3 is TGTGCCAGCAGCGAACAGGGGGCCTCCTACGAGCAGTACTTC. It specifies CASSEQGASYEQYF.

The sample holds a few counts of this clonotype. The V gene is TRBV29-1, the J gene TRBJ1-2, with 9 bases fitting TRBD1. CDR1 SQVTM and CDR2 ANQGSEA come from the germline V gene. The CDR3 contains 12 residues. Unmatched junction bases numbered 0, after V lost 4 bases and J lost 3 bases. In nucleotides, the CDR3 is TGCAGCGTTGGACAGGGGGACTATGGCTACACCTTC. Amino acids: CSVGQGDYGYTF.

This clonotype has at least ten counts. The chain is built from TRBV6-1 and TRBJ2-2, with a possible D match to TRBD1 (6 bases). V was pared by 11 bases and J by 0 bases, with 13 bases between. The germline V gene has CDR1 MNHNS and CDR2 SASEGT. CDR3 length equals 14 residues. The CDR3 loop reads CAGGRTANTGELFF. The CDR3 DNA reads TGTGCCGGAGGACGGACAGCGAACACCGGGGAGCTGTTTTTT.

This sequence joins TRBV7-9 and TRBJ1-1; D is ambiguous. In germline, CDR1 is SEHNR, CDR2 FQNEAQ (reference sequence). The CDR3 extends over 17 amino acids. Trimming took off 4 bases at V and 7 bases at J, with 25 bases between the two ends. The CDR3 spells CASSSYILLYRPHEAFF. For the CDR3, the DNA is TGTGCCAGCAGCTCCTATATCCTCCTATATCGTCCCCATGAAGCTTTCTTT.

This chain links TRBV9 with TRBJ1-2; D possibly corresponds to TRBD1 (5 bases). This CDR3 has 14 residues. The germline V and J ends were trimmed by 5 bases and 6 bases, with 17 bases remaining between them. The germline V gene has CDR1 SGDLS and CDR2 YYNGEE. The CDR3 coding sequence is TGTGCCAGCAGTGACCACAGGTTCCGCCATGGCTACACCTTC. Amino acid sequence: CASSDHRFRHGYTF. Combining the CDR3 with reference TRBV9 and TRBJ1-2 gives the whole variable domain DSGVTQTPKHLITATGQRVTLRCSPRSGDLSVYWYQQSLDQGLQFLIQYYNGEERAKGNILERFSAQQFPDLHSELNLSSLELGDSALYFCASSDHRFRHGYTFGSGTRLTVV.

The CDR3 spells CASSRSGTRVSEQYF. In nucleotides, the CDR3 is TGTGCCAGCAGCCGGTCTGGGACTAGGGTTTCCGAGCAGTACTTC. The V and J genes are TRBV14 and TRBJ2-7; TRBD2 matches at 8 bases. V lost 4 bases to trimming and J lost 6 bases; unmatched junction nucleotides: 11. This CDR3 contains 15 residues. The germline V gene has CDR1 SGHDN and CDR2 FVKESK.

Ten or more counts support this clonotype. The chain couples TRBV14 to TRBJ1-2; D is perhaps TRBD1 (6 bases). Per the germline V gene, CDR1 is SGHDN and CDR2 is FVKESK. The length of the CDR3 is 16 residues. V lost 4 bases, J lost 1 base, and 16 bases lay in between. The CDR3 region is CASSRQGGRVNYGYTF. The CDR3 coding sequence is TGTGCCAGCAGCCGCCAAGGGGGTAGAGTTAACTATGGCTACACCTTC.

The J gene is TRBJ2-7, the V gene TRBV5-1, with TRBD2 matching 9 bases. The CDR3 length is 16 residues. Germline CDR1 reads SGHRS; CDR2 reads YFSETQ. J was trimmed by 4 bases and V by 0 bases; bases with no gene match: 8. The chain's CDR3 is CASSLGGSSGTYEQYF. CDR3 bases: TGCGCCAGCAGCTTGGGGGGGTCTAGCGGGACGTACGAGCAGTACTTC.

The rearrangement uses TRBV2 and TRBJ2-1; either TRBD1 or TRBD2 may supply D (5 bases each). Looked up from germline, CDR1 is SNHLY and CDR2 is FYNNEI. CDR3 length: 16 residues. V gave up 5 bases and J gave up 0 bases, with 14 bases separating them. CDR3 coding DNA: TGTGCCAGCAGTCTGTCAGGGAGTGTCTCCTACAATGAGCAGTTCTTC. It yields the protein CASSLSGSVSYNEQFF.